These T cell receptor beta chains were read from a single sample in a study of early T cells in non-severe SARS-CoV-2 infection. MiXCR, applied by TCRdb to the 5' RACE reads, yields one record per CDR3 protein. The data show around 80,000 distinct CDR3 sequences, with about 12% seen just once and around 3.6% held by the top ten. The sequencing input was whole blood. The receptors come from an adult who was a healthcare worker with PCR-confirmed SARS-CoV-2 infection or an uninfected control (not recorded which). CDR3s include the opening cysteine and the closing phenylalanine or tryptophan. The D gene is left open where the match is weak.

>TRBV7-3|TRBD2|TRBJ2-1
CASSLTSGSNEQFF
>TRBV2|TRBD2|TRBJ2-1
CASRAGTSGRDEQFF
>TRBV7-2|TRBD1|TRBJ2-1
CASRTGTGGSYNEQFF
>TRBV15|TRBD1|TRBJ1-5
CATSRDRGHRGKSNQPQHF
>TRBV6-2/TRBV6-3|NA|TRBJ2-1
CASSGVEQFF
>TRBV6-2/TRBV6-3|NA|TRBJ1-5
CASSYSTGPQHF
>TRBV29-1|TRBD1|TRBJ1-1
CSARGAEAFF
>TRBV11-2|TRBD1|TRBJ2-7
CASSFGQGVYEQYF
>TRBV20-1|NA|TRBJ2-3
CSARDHSGPRTDTQYF
>TRBV7-3|TRBD1|TRBJ2-7
CASSSDRASGEQYF
>TRBV7-6|TRBD1|TRBJ1-1
CASSLGGGVAFF
>TRBV2|TRBD2|TRBJ2-3
CASTPRAGGPDTQYF
>TRBV7-9|NA|TRBJ1-1
CAIERDTGTEAFF